The 8 T cell receptor beta chains presented below share a single source sample, sequenced in a study of T cell changes during pregnancy in multiple sclerosis. Assay: immunoSEQ multiplex PCR; the TCRdb copy retains only in-frame clones and omits some. The data hold tens of thousands of clones, with around nine tenths observed a single time. Material: peripheral blood from another person, used as feeder cells. Receptors originate from a human donor whose cells served as feeder cells for cultures in a pregnancy study.

V is TRBV30 and J is TRBJ2-1, with D tentatively TRBD2 (5 bases). Germline V gene data show CDR1 as GTSNPN and CDR2 as SVGIG (reference sequence). The CDR3 is 15 residues long. Trimming took 3 bases from V and 8 from J, leaving 20 bases between them. The CDR3: CAWRDPGRGRDEQFF. CDR3 nucleotide sequence: TGTGCCTGGAGGGACCCAGGACGGGGTCGGGATGAGCAGTTCTTC.

In its sample, this clone was seen once. The genes are TRBV6-5 and TRBJ2-1; TRBD2 aligns across 7 bases. The CDR3 has 16 amino acids. V trimming: 0 bases; J trimming: 4 bases; junction bases outside the gene matches: 6. The germline V gene has CDR1 MNHEY and CDR2 SVGAGI. Written as DNA, the CDR3 is TGTGCCAGCAGTTACTCTAGGCTAGCGGCGTACAATGAGCAGTTCTTC. It encodes CASSYSRLAAYNEQFF.

The chain employs TRBV4-1 and TRBJ2-7; no clear D gene. V lost 0 bases and J 2 bases, leaving 14 bases between the germline ends. The CDR3 is 16 residues long. CDR1 is MGHRA, CDR2 YSYEKL, per germline. The CDR3: CASSQDGQAETYEQYF. DNA for the CDR3: TGCGCCAGCAGCCAAGATGGCCAGGCGGAAACCTACGAGCAGTACTTC.

This clone turned up a few times. The genes are TRBV6-1 and TRBJ1-1, with D possibly TRBD1 on 5 matching bases. Trimming took 0 bases from V and 5 from J, leaving 13 bases between them. Germline CDR1 is MNHNS and CDR2 is SASEGT. The length of the CDR3 is 15 residues. The CDR3 loop reads CASSEARGAGTEAFF. The CDR3 coding sequence is TGTGCCAGCAGTGAAGCCCGAGGGGCGGGGACTGAAGCTTTCTTT.

This rearrangement joins TRBV6-5 to TRBJ1-6; D ambiguous. The CDR3 spans 15 residues. V was shortened by 0 bases and J by 15 bases, with 18 bases between the two germline ends. Looked up from germline, CDR1 is MNHEY and CDR2 is SVGAGI. The CDR3, as DNA: TGTGCCAGCAGTTACTCGCCGAGATCAGCCCAGGTCCTCCACTTT. Protein sequence: CASSYSPRSAQVLHF.

The V gene is TRBV5-4, the J gene TRBJ2-5; 8 bases line up with TRBD1. CDR3 length equals 15 residues. Germline V gene lookup returns CDR1 SGHNT and CDR2 YYREEE (reference sequence). Unmatched junction bases numbered 9, after V lost 4 bases and J lost 4 bases. CDR3 nucleotide sequence: TGTGCCAGCAGCACCGGACAGGGTATGGGAGAGACCCAGTACTTC. It is translated as CASSTGQGMGETQYF.

The V gene is TRBV14, the J gene TRBJ2-5; no firm D call. The CDR3 sequence is 16 residues long. Germline-derived CDR1 and CDR2 are SGHDN and FVKESK. Trimming removed 1 base from V and 3 bases from J, with 15 bases in between. CDR3 residues: CASSQVGYAAKETQYF. In DNA, the CDR3 is TGTGCCAGCAGCCAAGTAGGGTACGCCGCAAAAGAGACCCAGTACTTC.

The V gene is TRBV18, the J gene TRBJ2-1, with a weak D call TRBD2 (7 bases). Germline V gene lookup returns CDR1 KGHSH and CDR2 LQKENI. V was pared by 3 bases and J by 0 bases, with 12 bases between. CDR3 length equals 16 residues. The DNA of the CDR3 is TGTGCCAGCTCACCGGGAGGGGGAGGCTCCTACAATGAGCAGTTCTTC. Its protein product is CASSPGGGGSYNEQFF. The whole variable domain, remainder taken from reference TRBV18 and TRBJ2-1, is NAGVMQNPRHLVRRRGQEARLRCSPMKGHSHVYWYRQLPEEGLKFMVYLQKENIIDESGMPKERFSAEFPKEGPSILRIQQVVRGDSAAYFCASSPGGGGSYNEQFFGPGTRLTVL.